The entry below describes one TCR beta chain. The antigen is unknown. TCRdb called the RT-PCR reads again in MiXCR, with one record for every CDR3 protein. The sample consists of hundreds of thousands of distinct CDR3 sequences, roughly 14% of them appearing once. These data originate in a study of response to subunit inactivated influenza vaccine. V lost 10 bases and J lost 1, with 16 bases in between. The CDR3 sequence is 15 residues long. Study outcomes and limitations: Authors suggested each seasonal influenza vaccination recruits few new T cells.

The chain combines TRBV12-3 or TRBV12-4 with TRBJ2-2; D might be TRBD2 (5 bases). The sequence was obtained from a man aged 45-60 years who received an inactivated influenza vaccine. The material sequenced was PBMCs from blood, taken 14 to 15 days before vaccination. In nucleotides, the CDR3 is TGTGCCAACAGCTTAAGGACTCAGAACACCGGGGAGCTGTTTTTT. Translation gives CANSLRTQNTGELFF.